A selection of T cell receptor beta chains follows, all from one sample in a study of molecular identifiers for immune sequencing clone quantification. TCRdb passed the PCR reads through MiXCR, listing each CDR3 protein once. The table lists 300,000 to 400,000 distinct CDR3 sequences, 24% of them singletons, with around 0.74% in the top ten. Sequenced input: naive CD8+ T cells from blood, with Jurkat cell RNA spiked in. Receptor source: a human donor in good health. Some libraries in this study had Jurkat cell RNA spiked in. Both conserved end residues are part of each CDR3. D genes are given only for firm matches. Size values are once, few and many counts, or a class for expanded clones, and some rows have none.

J | size | D | V | DNA | CDR3
TRBJ1-2 | few | . | TRBV30 | TGTGCCTGGAGACGCCCTAACGGAGGTGGCTACACCTTC | CAWRRPNGGGYTF
TRBJ2-3 | few | . | TRBV6-1 | TGTGCCAGCACCTCGGGATCCCGGGGTAGTGGAGCAGATACGCAGTATTTT | CASTSGSRGSGADTQYF
TRBJ2-7 | few | TRBD1 | TRBV4-1 | TGCGCCAGCAGCCTTACGAGGGACAGCGAGCAGTACTTC | CASSLTRDSEQYF
TRBJ2-7 | few | TRBD1 | TRBV5-1 | TGCGCCAGTCCAGGACAGGGGTTCCGCGAGCAGTACTTC | CASPGQGFREQYF
TRBJ2-2 | few | . | TRBV4-1 | TGCGCCAGCAGCCTAGACCACGCGAACACCGGGGAGCTGTTTTTT | CASSLDHANTGELFF
TRBJ2-1 | many | . | TRBV29-1 | TGCAGCGTTTTTTCCGTAAGGGGGGAGCAGTTCTTC | CSVFSVRGEQFF
TRBJ1-4 | few | . | TRBV20-1 | TGCAGTGCTGGGGTATATGAAAAACTGTTTTTT | CSAGVYEKLFF
TRBJ1-3 | few | . | TRBV5-1 | TGCGCCAGCAGACTCGATGGAACCTCTGGAAACACCATATATTTT | CASRLDGTSGNTIYF
TRBJ2-5 | . | . | TRBV7-9 | TGTGCCAGCAGCTTAGCAGGCTTGCGGGATTGGACCCAGTACTTC | CASSLAGLRDWTQYF
TRBJ1-1 | many | . | TRBV6-5 | TGTGCCAGCGGCTCGACAGTGTACACTGAAGCTTTCTTT | CASGSTVYTEAFF
TRBJ2-5 | few | TRBD1 | TRBV28 | TGTGCCAGCAGTTCACCCGCGTACAGGGGAGTGCTAGAGACCCAGTACTTC | CASSSPAYRGVLETQYF
TRBJ2-6 | . | . | TRBV19 | TGTGCCAGTACCCTATACGGCCAGGCTAACTCTGGGGCCAACGTCCTGACTTTC | CASTLYGQANSGANVLTF
TRBJ2-3 | . | . | TRBV3-1 | TGTGCCAGCAGCCAAGAATCTTCATGGGTGACGCAGTATTTT | CASSQESSWVTQYF
TRBJ2-7 | few | TRBD2 | TRBV7-2 | TGTGCCAGCAGCCTGACTAGCATGAGCTCCTACGAGCAGTACTTC | CASSLTSMSSYEQYF
TRBJ2-5 | . | . | TRBV29-1 | TGCAGCGTTGAAGGCGGCGGGCTGGAGACCCCGTACTTC | CSVEGGGLETPYF
TRBJ1-6 | many | TRBD1 | TRBV12-3/TRBV12-4 | TGTGCCAGCAGTTTAGGACAGGGGAAAGGGTCACCCCTCCACTTT | CASSLGQGKGSPLHF
TRBJ2-7 | few | . | TRBV27 | TGTGCCAGCAGTTCCGGGGTTTATGGGTACGAGCAGTACTTC | CASSSGVYGYEQYF
TRBJ2-1 | few | . | TRBV5-1 | TGCGCCAGCAGCCGCAGTAACAGGGAATCCAATGAGCAGTTCTTC | CASSRSNRESNEQFF
TRBJ1-3 | . | TRBD1 | TRBV5-1 | TGCGCCAGAAGCTCCGGGACAGCGCCATCTGGGAACACCATATATTTT | CARSSGTAPSGNTIYF
TRBJ2-6 | few | . | TRBV5-4 | TGTGCCACTGAATTCTCTGGGGCCAACGTCCTGACTTTC | CATEFSGANVLTF
TRBJ2-3 | few | . | TRBV15 | TGTGCCACCAGCAGAGATGGGGGCGGATCTAGCACAGATACGCAGTATTTT | CATSRDGGGSSTDTQYF
TRBJ2-7 | many | . | TRBV5-1 | TGCGCCAGCAGCTCAACCAACCCTCACGAGCAGTACTTC | CASSSTNPHEQYF
TRBJ2-3 | few | TRBD1 | TRBV20-1 | TGCAGTGCTTCGGACAGGGATGGCACAGATACGCAGTATTTT | CSASDRDGTDTQYF
TRBJ1-6 | few | TRBD1 | TRBV10-2 | TGCGCCAGCAGAGAAGGACAGGCGAGCTCCTATAATTCACCCCTCCACTTT | CASREGQASSYNSPLHF
TRBJ2-7 | few | . | TRBV4-3 | TGCGCCAGCAGCCAAGACTATACAGGGACCTCAGGCGAGCAGTACTTC | CASSQDYTGTSGEQYF
TRBJ2-1 | few | . | TRBV19 | TGTGCCAGTAGCCCTTTTGGTTGGGAGCAGTTCTTC | CASSPFGWEQFF
TRBJ2-3 | . | TRBD1 | TRBV6-2/TRBV6-3 | TGTGCCAGCAGTAGATGGACAGGGCCGTATCGCACAGATACGCAGTATTTT | CASSRWTGPYRTDTQYF
TRBJ1-1 | once | . | TRBV4-1 | TGCGCCAGCAGGAGCCAGAACACTGAAGTTTTCTTT | CASRSQNTEVFF
TRBJ1-1 | . | . | TRBV29-1 | TGCAGCGTTGCCAGTGGGTCGGTCACTGAAGCTTTCTTT | CSVASGSVTEAFF
TRBJ1-1 | many | . | TRBV7-2 | TGTGCCAGCAGCTTACACGGCACTGAAGCTTTCTTT | CASSLHGTEAFF
TRBJ2-2 | few | . | TRBV7-9 | TGTGCCAGCAGCTTCGGAGGGGGCGGAGACACCGGGGAGCTGTTTTTT | CASSFGGGGDTGELFF
TRBJ1-1 | few | . | TRBV18 | TGTGCCAGCTCACGCCTTGATTTTGAGACTGAAGCTTTCTTT | CASSRLDFETEAFF
TRBJ2-3 | many | TRBD2 | TRBV12-3/TRBV12-4 | TGTGCCAGCAGTTTGAGGGGAGGGCCCACAGATACGCAGTATTTT | CASSLRGGPTDTQYF
TRBJ2-1 | few | TRBD1 | TRBV6-5 | TGTGCCAGCAGTCGCTCGACAGGGACGACCTACAATGAGCAGTTCTTC | CASSRSTGTTYNEQFF
TRBJ2-7 | many | TRBD1 | TRBV29-1 | TGCAGCGTTGAAGGAGAACAGGGGGTCCGAGCTAACGAGCAGTACTTC | CSVEGEQGVRANEQYF
TRBJ1-2 | . | . | TRBV27 | TGTGCCAGCAGTACGGACAAGAACTATGGCTACACCTTC | CASSTDKNYGYTF
TRBJ2-5 | few | TRBD2 | TRBV5-4 | TGTGCCAGCAGCTGGGGACTAGGACAAGAGACCCAGTACTTC | CASSWGLGQETQYF
TRBJ2-1 | few | TRBD2 | TRBV7-9 | TGTGCCAGCAGCCCTCTCCCTAGCGGGAGACGCTACAATGAGCAGTTCTTC | CASSPLPSGRRYNEQFF
TRBJ2-7 | . | . | TRBV20-1 | TGCAGTGCTAGTCCGCAAGAGACAGGAATCTACGAGCAGTACTTC | CSASPQETGIYEQYF
TRBJ1-1 | few | . | TRBV9 | TGTGCCAGCAGCGTAGTAACAGCGAACACTGAAGCTTTCTTT | CASSVVTANTEAFF
TRBJ2-7 | many | . | TRBV28 | TGTGCCAGCAGCCCAACCACCGACCGCGAGCAGTACTTC | CASSPTTDREQYF
TRBJ2-6 | few | . | TRBV27 | TGTGCCAGCAGTTTTCACTCTGGGGCCAACGTCCTGACTTTC | CASSFHSGANVLTF
TRBJ1-3 | . | . | TRBV2 | TGTGCCAGCAGTGAAGAAGGGGGGGGATTGGGGGTGCACTCTGGAAACACCATATATTTT | CASSEEGGGLGVHSGNTIYF
TRBJ1-2 | many | TRBD1 | TRBV11-2 | TGTGCCAGCAGCTCCTTACCGGGACAGGGGGCGTATGGCTACACCTTC | CASSSLPGQGAYGYTF
TRBJ2-7 | few | TRBD2 | TRBV6-2/TRBV6-3 | TGTGCCAGCAGTTACCTGGGGGGGTCCTACGAGCAGTACTTC | CASSYLGGSYEQYF
TRBJ1-1 | few | . | TRBV4-1 | TGCGCCAGCAGCCTCGACAGGAAGGATGGCACTGAAGCTTTCTTT | CASSLDRKDGTEAFF
TRBJ2-7 | many | TRBD1 | TRBV29-1 | TGCAGCGTAGCCGGGACAGGGGCCATCGAGCAGTACTTC | CSVAGTGAIEQYF
TRBJ2-2 | few | . | TRBV6-5 | TGTGCCAGCAGTGACATGGGGCAGAACACCGGGGAGCTGTTTTTT | CASSDMGQNTGELFF
TRBJ2-2 | few | TRBD2 | TRBV12-3/TRBV12-4 | TGTGCCAGCAGTTTTAGGCTTAGCGGGACGAACACCGGGGAGCTGTTTTTT | CASSFRLSGTNTGELFF